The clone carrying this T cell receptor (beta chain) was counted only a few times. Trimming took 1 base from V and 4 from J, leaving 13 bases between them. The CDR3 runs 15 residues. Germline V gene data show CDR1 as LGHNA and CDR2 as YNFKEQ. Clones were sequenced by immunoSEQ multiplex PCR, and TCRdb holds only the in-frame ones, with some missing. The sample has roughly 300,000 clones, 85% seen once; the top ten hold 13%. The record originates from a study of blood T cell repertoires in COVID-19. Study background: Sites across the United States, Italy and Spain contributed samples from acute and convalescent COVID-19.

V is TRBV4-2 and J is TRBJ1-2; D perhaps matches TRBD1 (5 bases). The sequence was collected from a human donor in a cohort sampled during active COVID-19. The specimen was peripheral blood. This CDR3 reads CASSQVMDITYGYTF. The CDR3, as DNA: TGTGCCAGCAGCCAAGTAATGGACATAACCTATGGCTACACCTTC.